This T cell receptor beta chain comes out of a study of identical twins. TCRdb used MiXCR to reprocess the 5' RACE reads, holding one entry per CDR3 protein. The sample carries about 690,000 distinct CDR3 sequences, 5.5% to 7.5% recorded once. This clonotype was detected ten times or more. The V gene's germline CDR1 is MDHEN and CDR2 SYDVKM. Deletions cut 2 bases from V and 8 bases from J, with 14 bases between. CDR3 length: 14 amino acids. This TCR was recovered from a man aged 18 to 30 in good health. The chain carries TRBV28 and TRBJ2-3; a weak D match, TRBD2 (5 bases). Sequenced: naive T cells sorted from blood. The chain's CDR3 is CASSLIRVGSTQYF. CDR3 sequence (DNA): TGTGCCAGCAGTTTAATCCGGGTTGGGAGTACGCAGTATTTT.